This T cell receptor (beta chain) comes out of a study of ipilimumab plus nivolumab after autologous stem cell transplantation. Study-level points and caveats: TCR repertoire, Treg phenotype and gut microbiota reportedly support more study of this approach.

Assay used: immunoSEQ multiplex PCR; TCRdb lists only in-frame clones, some missing. The repertoire holds about 3,300 clones, with 76% as singletons. On this clone itself: Its cognate antigen is unknown.

Checkpoint therapy with ipilimumab 1 mg/kg began 14 to 28 days after transplant. Patients received nivolumab 3 mg/kg at weeks 1, 4, 7, 10, then fortnightly to week 26. The CDR3 totals 18 residues. Germline V CDR1 and CDR2: SGHDN, FVKESK. The V end lost 6 bases, the J end lost 1 base, and 19 bases lay between the germline ends. The TCR originated in a male donor with primary mediastinal lymphoma. Source: PBMCs, taken in a trial of ipilimumab plus nivolumab as post-transplant consolidation. This chain joins TRBV14 and TRBJ2-6; D is perhaps TRBD1 or TRBD2 (6 bases each). The CDR3 spells CASSLRGADLSGANVLTF. As DNA, the CDR3 is TGTGCCAGCAGTCTGAGGGGGGCAGACTTATCTGGGGCCAACGTCCTGACTTTC.